This entry lists 21 T cell receptor beta chains sequenced from one sample in a study of shared clonotypes between healthy human individuals. The table came from immunoSEQ multiplex PCR; TCRdb's copy has only in-frame clones and leaves some out. The sample contains some 2 million clones, 95% of which appear only once. Sample: naive CD4+ T cells sorted from blood. Regarding subset: CD45RA+ positively selected. The receptor source for this set is a man younger than 30 in good health.

This sequence joins TRBV14 and TRBJ2-1; TRBD1 matches 8 bases. CDR1 and CDR2 (germline): SGHDN, FVKESK. V trimming: 1 base; J trimming: 12 bases; junction bases outside the gene matches: 11. The CDR3 has 15 amino acids. CDR3 sequence reads: CASSQAGTGPRGQFF. CDR3 DNA: TGTGCCAGCAGCCAAGCAGGGACAGGTCCCCGTGGGCAGTTCTTC.

Concerning this clone: Other DNA sequences of this sample code for an identical CDR3. The V gene is TRBV5-1, the J gene TRBJ1-4; 9 bases are a match to TRBD1. Germline CDR1 SGHRS, CDR2 YFSETQ. CDR3 length: 14 residues. J lost 8 bases, V lost 2 bases, and 4 bases had no gene match. CDR3 sequence (DNA): TGCGCCAGCAGCTTATCGACAGGGGGGGAAAAACTGTTTTTT. Protein sequence: CASSLSTGGEKLFF.

This clone appeared a single time. This chain joins TRBV30 and TRBJ2-3, with 14 bases matching TRBD2. The germline CDR1 and CDR2 sequences are GTSNPN and SVGIG (reference sequence). Germline trimming cut 0 bases from V and 6 bases from J; bases unmatched to any gene: 8. The CDR3 is 17 residues long. CDR3 in amino acids: CAWSVTRTSGGPDTQYF. Written as DNA, the CDR3 is TGTGCCTGGAGTGTAACCCGGACTAGCGGGGGGCCGGATACGCAGTATTTT. The variable domain in full, with the rest retrieved from reference TRBV30 and TRBJ2-3, is SQTIHQWPATLVQPVGSPLSLECTVEGTSNPNLYWYRQAAGRGLQLLFYSVGIGQISSEVPQNLSASRPQDRQFILSSKKLLLSDSGFYLCAWSVTRTSGGPDTQYFGPGTRLTVL.

V is TRBV18 and J is TRBJ2-7, with TRBD1 identical over 8 bases. The germline gives CDR1 KGHSH, CDR2 LQKENI. V shed 6 bases, J shed 4 bases, and the junction held 11 bases outside the gene matches. This CDR3 has 15 amino acids. This CDR3 is CASSQRQGSIYEQYF. In DNA, the CDR3 is TGTGCCAGCTCCCAGAGACAGGGGAGTATATACGAGCAGTACTTC. Full variable domain (outside the CDR3, taken from reference TRBV18 and TRBJ2-7): NAGVMQNPRHLVRRRGQEARLRCSPMKGHSHVYWYRQLPEEGLKFMVYLQKENIIDESGMPKERFSAEFPKEGPSILRIQQVVRGDSAAYFCASSQRQGSIYEQYFGPGTRLTVT.

The chain carries TRBV14 and TRBJ2-5; D may be TRBD1 (5 bases). The CDR3 is 15 amino acids. The germline gives CDR1 SGHDN, CDR2 FVKESK. V dropped 0 bases and J dropped 5 bases, with 13 bases sitting between them. CDR3 nucleotide sequence: TGTGCCAGCAGCCAAGAAGGAAGGGGCGCGGAGACCCAGTACTTC. As protein: CASSQEGRGAETQYF.

The genes are TRBV6-1 and TRBJ2-2; D perhaps matches TRBD1 (6 bases). The CDR3 is 15 amino acids. From germline, CDR1 is MNHNS and CDR2 SASEGT. Trimming took off 7 bases at V and 2 bases at J, with 14 bases between the two ends. In DNA form, the CDR3 reads TGTGCCAGCACCCACCTAGGGGGAAACACCGGGGAGCTGTTTTTT. It translates to CASTHLGGNTGELFF.

The chain uses TRBV29-1 and TRBJ2-1; 8 nucleotides line up with TRBD2. CDR3 length: 16 residues. The V gene's germline CDR1 is SQVTM and CDR2 ANQGSEA. The V gene end was trimmed by 7 bases and the J gene end by 7 bases; junction bases not matched to a gene: 18. The CDR3 sequence is CSAEDSGAGRKNEQFF. CDR3 nucleotide sequence: TGCAGCGCCGAAGATAGCGGGGCCGGCAGAAAAAATGAGCAGTTCTTC.

The chain has TRBV6-6 and TRBJ2-7; TRBD1 agrees at 8 bases. With V trimmed by 6 bases and J by 6 bases, 4 bases remained unmatched. From germline, CDR1 is MNHNY and CDR2 SVGAGI (reference sequence). The CDR3 loop spans 12 amino acids. In DNA form, the CDR3 reads TGTGCCAGCAGCGGACAGGGTGGCGAGCAGTACTTC. This codes for CASSGQGGEQYF.

The CDR3 loop reads CASSQTGGRYEQYF. The CDR3, as DNA: TGTGCCAGCAGCCAGACAGGGGGCAGATACGAGCAGTACTTC. The chain employs TRBV5-4 and TRBJ2-7; 10 nucleotides match TRBD1. The CDR3 runs to 14 residues. Germline loops: CDR1 SGHNT, CDR2 YYREEE (reference sequence). V shed 4 bases, J shed 4 bases, and the junction held 5 bases outside the gene matches.

The chain combines TRBV19 with TRBJ1-1; no firm D call. The CDR3 has 14 residues. Germline-derived CDR1 and CDR2 are LNHDA and SQIVND (reference sequence). V was trimmed by 1 base and J by 1 base, leaving 7 bases between them. The DNA of the CDR3 is TGTGCCAGTAGTATAGTTCGAGCGAACACTGAAGCTTTCTTT. Translation: CASSIVRANTEAFF.

The chain joins TRBV9 to TRBJ2-7; perhaps TRBD1 as D (6 bases). Trimming took 3 bases from V and 2 from J, leaving 12 bases between them. The CDR3 runs 14 residues. Per the germline V gene, CDR1 is SGDLS and CDR2 is YYNGEE. This chain's CDR3 is CASSATGTPYEQYF. The CDR3 coding sequence is TGTGCCAGCAGCGCGACAGGTACCCCCTACGAGCAGTACTTC.

The rearrangement joins TRBV2 to TRBJ1-5, with 7 bases lining up with TRBD1. From germline, CDR1 is SNHLY and CDR2 FYNNEI. The CDR3 is made up of 15 amino acids. J lost 5 bases, V lost 3 bases, and 7 bases had no gene match. The CDR3 here is CASSDMGRGDQPQHF. The DNA for the CDR3 is TGTGCCAGCAGTGATATGGGCAGGGGGGATCAGCCCCAGCATTTT.

This chain connects TRBV19 to TRBJ1-1; D is unclear. The CDR3 sequence is 15 residues long. V lost 3 bases to trimming and J lost 1 base, with 12 bases between them. The germline V gene encodes CDR1 LNHDA and CDR2 SQIVND (reference sequence). CDR3: CASSMGWSGNTEAFF. The DNA for the CDR3 is TGTGCCAGTAGTATGGGGTGGTCGGGGAACACTGAAGCTTTCTTT.

The chain recombines TRBV19 with TRBJ2-1; the D gene is possibly TRBD1 (6 bases). The CDR3 spans 14 residues. V shed 4 bases and J shed 6 bases, with 13 bases lying between them. The germline CDR1 and CDR2 sequences are LNHDA and SQIVND (reference sequence). The CDR3 loop reads CASSTGHPGNEQFF. The CDR3 nucleotides are TGTGCCAGTAGTACGGGACACCCAGGCAATGAGCAGTTCTTC.

On this clone itself: Other DNA sequences in the sample encode the same CDR3. This sequence joins TRBV2 and TRBJ2-2; unclear D gene. Trimming shortened V by 6 bases and J by 5 bases, and 7 bases separated the two germline ends. This CDR3 comprises 12 residues. The germline CDR1 and CDR2 sequences are SNHLY and FYNNEI. In DNA, the CDR3 is TGTGCCAGCAGGGGGTATACCGGGGAGCTGTTTTTT. Protein: CASRGYTGELFF.

V gene TRBV6-5 combines with J gene TRBJ2-7; 12 nucleotides agree with TRBD1. CDR3 length: 13 amino acids. J lost 6 bases, V lost 4 bases, and 1 base had no gene match. Germline V gives CDR1 MNHEY, CDR2 SVGAGI. CDR3 DNA sequence: TGTGCCAGCAGTTGGGACAGGGGGCTCGAGCAGTACTTC. It encodes CASSWDRGLEQYF.

V and J are TRBV30 and TRBJ2-7; D perhaps matches TRBD2 (5 bases). V was cut by 0 bases and J by 3 bases, with 12 bases left in between. This CDR3 contains 14 residues. Germline CDR1 GTSNPN, CDR2 SVGIG (reference sequence). The DNA of the CDR3 is TGTGCCTGGAGTGTAGCGGTAAACAGCTACGAGCAGTACTTC. This translates into CAWSVAVNSYEQYF. Drawing the rest from reference TRBV30 and TRBJ2-7, the complete variable domain is SQTIHQWPATLVQPVGSPLSLECTVEGTSNPNLYWYRQAAGRGLQLLFYSVGIGQISSEVPQNLSASRPQDRQFILSSKKLLLSDSGFYLCAWSVAVNSYEQYFGPGTRLTVT.

The CDR3 loop reads CATPRGQGRKNIQYF. Here the CDR3 DNA reads TGCGCCACCCCCCGCGGACAGGGGAGGAAAAACATTCAGTACTTC. The chain has TRBV5-1 and TRBJ2-4, with 9 positions matching TRBD1. CDR3 length: 15 amino acids. V lost 9 bases to trimming and J lost 4 bases; unmatched junction nucleotides: 11. The V gene's germline CDR1 is SGHRS and CDR2 YFSETQ. Combining the CDR3 with reference TRBV5-1 and TRBJ2-4 gives the whole variable domain KAGVTQTPRYLIKTRGQQVTLSCSPISGHRSVSWYQQTPGQGLQFLFEYFSETQRNKGNFPGRFSGRQFSNSRSEMNVSTLELGDSALYLCATPRGQGRKNIQYFGAGTRLSVL.

V usage is TRBV9 and J usage is TRBJ1-3; weak D call: TRBD1 (5 bases). This CDR3 has 18 residues. Trimming shortened V by 4 bases and J by 0 bases, and 20 bases separated the two germline ends. Germline CDR1 is SGDLS and CDR2 is YYNGEE. In DNA, the CDR3 is TGTGCCAGCAGCACCGACCAGGGCACGAGGAGCTCTGGAAACACCATATATTTT. Its protein is CASSTDQGTRSSGNTIYF.

The rearrangement uses TRBV7-9 and TRBJ2-7, with 7 nucleotides matching TRBD1. Germline CDR1 reads SEHNR; CDR2 reads FQNEAQ (reference sequence). Trimming removed 7 bases from V and 4 bases from J; junction bases left unmatched: 13. CDR3 size: 15 residues. The CDR3 nucleotides are TGTGCCAGCATCTTGGCCGGGACAGCGAATTACGAGCAGTACTTC. Translated: CASILAGTANYEQYF.

The chain recombines TRBV6-5 with TRBJ1-5; D is undetermined. This CDR3 comprises 14 residues. Trimming cost V 4 bases and J 2 bases, with 9 bases left between them. CDR1 and CDR2 from the germline V gene are MNHEY and SVGAGI. In DNA form, the CDR3 reads TGTGCCAGCAGTTCGGACTTGGGCAATCAGCCCCAGCATTTT. Protein sequence: CASSSDLGNQPQHF.